The entry below describes one TCR beta chain. This clone was seen a handful of times. This clone's antigen is unknown. The input lacks base qualities; no much larger clone sits a single base away. The sample's time point label, decoded: baseline before first vaccination. Vaccinee samples were obtained from the UK trials COV001 and COV002, which included a single-blind randomized controlled phase 2/3 trial of AZD1222 (ChAdOx1 nCoV-19) in healthy adults. For TCRbeta chain sequencing, PBMC samples from trial participants were taken at day 0 and at day 28 after the second dose. These data come from a study of T cell responses to AZD1222 COVID-19 vaccine (dated by TCRdb to 2020 to 2022). About the full investigation: Because spike-specific TCR depth and breadth did not differ between the two schedules, AZD1222 recipients who got a second dose at roughly 4 weeks were pooled with those who got a second dose at roughly 12 weeks. Enrollment into the trials was organized by age into subgroups of 18-55, 56-69 and 70-plus years, and those subgroups contained roughly 150, 30 and 60 TCR-sequenced participants, respectively. TCR sequencing covered about 230 trial participants: 207 given two doses of AZD1222 and 26 given two doses of MenACWY control vaccine.

The CDR3 regions of human TCRbeta chains were subjected to immunosequencing. Turning to the authors' computational methods: TCRs in the repertoires were matched against a reference library of SARS-CoV-2-specific TCRs that had been generated with the MIRA antigen-specificity platform. Breadth was defined as the fraction of unique TCRs that were SARS-CoV-2-associated, and depth was defined as the fraction of total T cells that were SARS-CoV-2-associated. Using the MIRA data, every spike-specific TCR was mapped to the spike region that the TCR reacted to and assigned to either a CD4 or a CD8 class. Log10-transformed breadth and depth values were compared by one-way ANOVA with Sidak's multiple comparisons tests. In its TCRdb copy, this immuneACCESS table keeps in-frame sequences only and misses some clones. Where compared with another copy, unresolved V genes explain less than half of these, and the others have no known cause. V and J calls and clone size are those listed in that table; D and trimming were worked out from the DNA. Here the sample has 52,000 or so clones; roughly 83% occur a single time. The ten top clones hold roughly a quarter of the sample.

The V and J ends are trimmed by 3 bases and 4 bases, leaving 3 bases between them. The CDR1 and CDR2 encoded by the germline V gene (reference sequence) are LNHNV and YYDKDF. Its CDR3 holds 12 amino acids, cysteine through phenylalanine. The kept DNA is CDR3 alone, 36 bases in frame from the first base. Results the study describes overall, beyond this receptor: Conclusions about previously exposed vaccinees were limited because only a handful of AZD1222 recipients were SARS-CoV-2 seropositive at baseline. Vaccine-associated CD4 TCRs spanned the whole spike protein, with dominant responses in regions 160-218 and 743-854. Reportedly, almost half of the unique spike-specific TCRs recognized epitopes lying outside the regions that are mutated in the B.1.351 and B.1.1.7 variants. Participants were mostly white British, with more females than males. The authors suggested clonal diversity may have been underestimated. A significant rise in spike-specific TCR breadth and depth was observed after two AZD1222 doses relative to day 0 and relative to MenACWY recipients. Because no day 14 peak-response samples were available, repertoires were characterized only after the peak T cell response. In the small 56-69-year group, the increase in depth fell short of significance, most likely because of low power.

The sequence came from an adult in good health. The sequences come from peripheral blood, collected on day 0 of AZD1222 vaccination. The sequence is built from TRBV15 and TRBJ1-4, with the D gene call left open. The nucleotides are TGTGCCACCAGCAGCCTTAATGAAAAACTGTTTTTT. Its amino acids are CATSSLNEKLFF.